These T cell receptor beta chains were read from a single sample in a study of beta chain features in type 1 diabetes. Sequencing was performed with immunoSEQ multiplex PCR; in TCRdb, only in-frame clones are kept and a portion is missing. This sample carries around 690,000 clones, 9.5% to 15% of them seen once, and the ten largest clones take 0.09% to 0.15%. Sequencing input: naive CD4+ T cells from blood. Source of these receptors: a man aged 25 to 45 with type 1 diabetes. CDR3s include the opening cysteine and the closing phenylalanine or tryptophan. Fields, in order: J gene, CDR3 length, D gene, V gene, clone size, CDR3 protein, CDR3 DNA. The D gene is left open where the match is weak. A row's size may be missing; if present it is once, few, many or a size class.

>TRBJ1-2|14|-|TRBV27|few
CASSLLPGNYGYTF
TGTGCCAGCAGTTTATTGCCAGGGAACTATGGCTACACCTTC
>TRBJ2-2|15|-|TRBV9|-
CASSVGDSNTGELFF
TGTGCCAGCAGCGTAGGCGACAGTAACACCGGGGAGCTGTTTTTT
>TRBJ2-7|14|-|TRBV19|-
CASSTGYGPYEQYF
TGTGCCAGTAGTACGGGTTACGGACCCTACGAGCAGTACTTC
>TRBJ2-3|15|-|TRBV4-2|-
CASSQVSGSTDTQYF
TGTGCCAGCAGCCAAGTTTCCGGGAGCACAGATACGCAGTATTTT
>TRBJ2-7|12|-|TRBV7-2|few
CASSLGSVEQYF
TGTGCCAGCAGCTTAGGGTCAGTCGAGCAGTACTTC
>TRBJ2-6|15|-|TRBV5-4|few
CASSEGRSGANVLTF
TGTGCCAGCAGCGAAGGACGGTCTGGGGCCAACGTCCTGACTTTC
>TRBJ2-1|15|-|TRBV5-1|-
CASSFLMGSYNEQFF
TGCGCCAGCAGCTTCCTTATGGGTTCCTACAATGAGCAGTTCTTC
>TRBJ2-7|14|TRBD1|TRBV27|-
CASSGTGRSYEQYF
TGTGCCAGCAGCGGGACAGGTCGCTCCTACGAGCAGTACTTC
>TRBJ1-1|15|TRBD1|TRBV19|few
CASSLTGVLNTEAFF
TGTGCCAGTAGTCTGACAGGGGTCCTGAACACTGAAGCTTTCTTT
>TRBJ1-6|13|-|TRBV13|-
CASSLLSGSPLHF
TGTGCCAGCAGCTTATTAAGTGGCTCACCCCTCCACTTT
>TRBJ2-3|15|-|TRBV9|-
CASSVTSNKGDTQYF
TGTGCCAGCAGCGTCACTAGTAACAAGGGAGATACGCAGTATTTT
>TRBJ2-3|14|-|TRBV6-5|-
CASSYEGMPGTQYF
TGTGCCAGCAGTTACGAAGGGATGCCTGGCACGCAGTATTTT
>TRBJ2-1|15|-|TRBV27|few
CASSGSGDSYNEQFF
TGTGCCAGCAGTGGTTCGGGGGACTCCTACAATGAGCAGTTCTTC
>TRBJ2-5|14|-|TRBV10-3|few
CAISERGGSETQYF
TGTGCCATCAGTGAGAGGGGAGGTTCCGAGACCCAGTACTTC
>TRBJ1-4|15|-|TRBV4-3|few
CASSLRPATNEKLFF
TGCGCCAGCAGCCTTCGGCCTGCAACTAATGAAAAACTGTTTTTT
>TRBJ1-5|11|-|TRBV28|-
CASSQNQPQHF
TGTGCCAGCAGTCAAAATCAGCCCCAGCATTTT
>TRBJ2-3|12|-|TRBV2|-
CASSGRADTQYF
TGTGCCAGCAGTGGGCGGGCAGATACGCAGTATTTT
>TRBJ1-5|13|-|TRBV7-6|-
CASSLTGNQPQHF
TGTGCCAGCAGCTTAACGGGCAATCAGCCCCAGCATTTT
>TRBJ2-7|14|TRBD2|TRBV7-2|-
CASQSGGAVYEQYF
TGTGCCAGCCAAAGCGGGGGGGCTGTCTACGAGCAGTACTTC
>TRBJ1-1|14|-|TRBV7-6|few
CASSAPDRNTEAFF
TGTGCCAGCAGCGCACCGGACAGGAACACTGAAGCTTTCTTT
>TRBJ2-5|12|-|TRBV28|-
CASRTVQETQYF
TGTGCCAGCCGGACAGTCCAAGAGACCCAGTACTTC
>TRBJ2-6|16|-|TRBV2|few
CASSEEAVSGANVLTF
TGTGCCAGCAGTGAAGAGGCTGTCTCTGGGGCCAACGTCCTGACTTTC
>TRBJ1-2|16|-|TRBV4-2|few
CASSQERQDPNYGYTF
TGTGCCAGCAGCCAAGAGAGGCAGGACCCTAACTATGGCTACACCTTC